This T cell receptor beta chain was recorded in a study of monozygotic twins with inflammatory bowel disease (dated by TCRdb to the late 2010s). Concerning the study at large: The full study comprised some 30 monozygotic twin pairs: nine German pairs (four IBD-concordant, five IBD-discordant) and 19 IBD-discordant Danish pairs. The search for disease-associated traits relied mainly on comparing IBD patients with their genetically identical healthy co-twins within discordant pairs. Each individual had, on average, about 151 000 unique TCRalpha sequences and 181 000 unique TCRbeta sequences available for analysis. The paper as a whole reports these results and caveats: No single strong signal or clonotype linked to IBD turned up in the results, so the idea that one exists was not supported. No difference in repertoire similarity was observed between concordant and discordant twins, possibly owing to limited statistical power. Measured by the inverse Simpson index, TCRbeta repertoire diversity was lower in IBD patients than in their healthy co-twins. Fewer clonotypes were shared with other individuals by IBD patients than by healthy twins, most markedly in patients showing signs of disease activity. Differing immunosuppressive treatments among patients may have added background noise and inter-individual variability to the repertoires. Different T cell subtypes could not be distinguished in the analysis.

In regard to this clonotype: What this receptor recognizes is not known.

From cysteine to phenylalanine, the CDR3 is 16 amino acids long. No DNA is given. The germline V gene encodes CDR1 MGHDK and CDR2 SYGVNS. The library came from 5' RACE. Each TCR library was prepared from about 3.5 ug of total RNA. cDNA was synthesized with SMARTScribe reverse transcriptase in eight separate reactions per sample. During cDNA synthesis, template switching introduced unique molecular identifiers that contained a 6-nucleotide sample barcode. Amplification of TCRalpha and TCRbeta cDNA involved two nested PCRs of roughly 17 and 9 cycles, and each PCR was followed by bead purification. Before amplification, the cDNA was treated with uracil DNA-glycosylase and purified using the QIAquick PCR purification kit. In the second PCR, Illumina TruSeq-compatible adapters and sample-specific barcodes were added. TapeStation and Qubit were used to check library quality and concentration, and roughly 5 ng of each library went into the pool. Sequencing of the pooled libraries was done on an Illumina HiSeq2500 single-index Rapid Run using custom sequencing primers and 2 x 100 bp reads. The study's own analysis went as follows. PCR and sequencing errors were corrected by UMI-based consensus assembly using MiGEC version 1.2.6. MiXCR version 2.1.1 was used to carry out V(D)J alignment, clonotype assembly and CDR3 extraction. Normalisation of gene usage, clonotype sharing and MAIT/NKT TCR abundance was achieved by analysing the top 1000, 10 000 and 20 000 clonotypes per sample. Diversity was computed as the inverse Simpson index with the vegan R package after downsampling to 27 000 UMIs. Paired Mann-Whitney U tests were applied to discordant twin pairs, with Benjamini-Hochberg correction for multiple testing. Following reprocessing of the reads by TCRdb, the data hold one row per CDR3 protein sequence and no DNA is available. These V and J calls originate from TCRdb's pipeline instead of the authors' own analysis. This sample's records show fewer than 150,000 distinct CDR3 sequences. The ten top clones hold roughly 2.5% of the sample.

An approximately 2.5 ml peripheral blood sample was drawn into PAXgene tubes per donor and stored at -80°C. Without T cell sorting, total RNA was isolated from whole blood using the PAXgene blood miRNA kit on an automated QIAcube. Peripheral blood from monozygotic twin pairs concordant or discordant for inflammatory bowel disease was subjected to deep TCRalpha and TCRbeta repertoire profiling with unique molecular barcoding. Smoking habits were recorded for all twin pairs, and individuals were classified as current, former or never smokers. This clonotype was sampled from a human donor with ulcerative colitis or Crohn's disease, or a healthy co-twin of an affected twin (not recorded which). The sequenced sample was blood. The sequence is built from TRBV25-1 and TRBJ1-6. The CDR3 region: CASSPMPAGSNSPLHF.